This TCR beta chain was identified during a study of beta chain features in type 1 diabetes. Reverse transcribing all isolated RNA meant expressed TCRB transcripts were sequenced. Some clones are missing from TCRdb's copy, which holds only in-frame ones; the method was immunoSEQ multiplex PCR. The sample includes 130,000 to 150,000 clones, 6.9% of them seen just once. Regarding this clone: Its antigen remains unidentified.

Study observations and caveats: Reduced insertions and increased deletions marked VDJ junctions in type 1 diabetes patients.

The germline V and J ends were trimmed by 4 bases and 8 bases, with 17 bases remaining between them. The germline gives CDR1 MDHEN, CDR2 SYDVKM. This CDR3 is 14 amino acids long. This chain uses TRBV28 with TRBJ1-2; the D is unclear. The sequenced sample was central memory CD4+ T cells from blood. This TCR was recovered from a woman in her 30s in good health. The CDR3 sequence is CASSSTGAVGGYTF. CDR3 nucleotide sequence: TGTGCCAGCAGTTCGACCGGAGCCGTCGGGGGCTACACCTTC.